One and the same sample provided the 16 T cell receptor beta chains below, sequenced in a study of OX40 agonist ivuxolimab in advanced cancers. Produced via immunoSEQ multiplex PCR; TCRdb's table is partial and in-frame only. The profile shows 35,000 to 45,000 clones, about 84% of them singletons. The sequencing used CD4+ or CD8+ T cells sorted from blood, collected in a trial of the OX40 agonist ivuxolimab. All receptors come from an adult with an advanced solid tumor such as melanoma, head and neck, liver or kidney cancer.

The genes are TRBV4-1 and TRBJ2-1, with TRBD1 as a possible D gene (5 bases). CDR3 length: 15 residues. Trimming pared 3 bases from V and 6 bases from J, leaving 15 bases between. Germline CDR1 MGHRA, CDR2 YSYEKL. The CDR3 reads CASSQDPQVPNEQFF. The CDR3 nucleotides are TGCGCCAGCAGCCAGGACCCACAGGTCCCCAATGAGCAGTTCTTC.

The rearrangement joins TRBV19 to TRBJ1-1, with D unresolved. Looked up from germline, CDR1 is LNHDA and CDR2 is SQIVND (reference sequence). The CDR3 spans 14 residues. Trimming removed 3 bases from V and 7 bases from J, with 15 bases in between. CDR3 region: CASSIGAAGNEAFF. The CDR3 coding sequence is TGTGCCAGTAGTATTGGTGCGGCAGGTAATGAAGCTTTCTTT. The full variable domain, rest sourced from reference TRBV19 and TRBJ1-1, is DGGITQSPKYLFRKEGQNVTLSCEQNLNHDAMYWYRQDPGQGLRLIYYSQIVNDFQKGDIAEGYSVSREKKESFPLTVTSAQKNPTAFYLCASSIGAAGNEAFFGQGTRLTVV.

This rearrangement joins TRBV19 to TRBJ2-1, with 7 bases aligning to TRBD2. Germline trimming cut 7 bases from V and 5 bases from J; bases unmatched to any gene: 8. The CDR3 spans 14 residues. Per the germline V gene, CDR1 is LNHDA and CDR2 is SQIVND (reference sequence). CDR3: CASNDPSGDNEQFF. The CDR3 DNA reads as TGTGCCAGTAACGATCCTAGCGGCGACAATGAGCAGTTCTTC.

This CDR3 reads CASRINPALIAEQYF. The CDR3 DNA sequence: TGTGCCAGCAGAATAAATCCTGCTCTTATTGCCGAGCAGTACTTC. The genes are TRBV28 and TRBJ2-7; D gene unclear. V lost 6 bases to trimming and J lost 6 bases, with 21 bases between them. CDR3 size: 15 residues. Germline-derived CDR1 and CDR2 are MDHEN and SYDVKM.

Here the CDR3 reads CASSFYRGQETQYF. The CDR3 DNA sequence: TGTGCCAGCAGTTTTTACAGGGGGCAAGAGACCCAGTACTTC. The chain is built from TRBV27 and TRBJ2-5, with TRBD1 matching 8 bases. Germline V gene sequence: CDR1 MNHEY, CDR2 SMNVEV (reference sequence). Trimming took 3 bases from V and 2 from J; bases not matched to a gene: 2. The CDR3 runs 14 residues.

This chain connects TRBV7-9 to TRBJ2-2; possible D gene TRBD2, 5 bases. Per germline, CDR1 SEHNR and CDR2 FQNEAQ (reference sequence). V lost 6 bases and J lost 4, with 18 bases in between. This CDR3 is built from 16 residues. CDR3 sequence: CASRREGSSVTGELFF. Written as DNA, the CDR3 is TGTGCCAGCAGGAGGGAAGGGTCATCGGTCACCGGGGAGCTGTTTTTT.

V gene TRBV5-4 combines with J gene TRBJ2-1, with a tentative D call TRBD2 (6 bases). Germline V lookup: CDR1 SGHNT, CDR2 YYREEE (reference sequence). V lost 1 base and J 10 bases, leaving 9 bases between the germline ends. This CDR3 has 12 amino acids. The DNA for the CDR3 is TGTGCCAGCAGCTTGTCACTAGCCGAGCAGTTCTTC. Protein sequence: CASSLSLAEQFF.

This clone has more than one count but fewer than ten. For the CDR3, the DNA is TGTGCCAGCAGTACAGGGACACGTGAAGCTTTCTTT. Translating gives CASSTGTREAFF. The chain joins TRBV28 to TRBJ1-1; D is possibly TRBD1 (6 bases). This CDR3 has 12 residues. Looked up from germline, CDR1 is MDHEN and CDR2 is SYDVKM. V was trimmed by 5 bases and J by 7 bases, leaving 11 bases between them. Drawing the rest from reference TRBV28 and TRBJ1-1, the complete variable domain is DVKVTQSSRYLVKRTGEKVFLECVQDMDHENMFWYRQDPGLGLRLIYFSYDVKMKEKGDIPEGYSVSREKKERFSLILESASTNQTSMYLCASSTGTREAFFGQGTRLTVV.

This chain links TRBV27 with TRBJ1-6; 8 nucleotides agree with TRBD1. V shed 6 bases and J 6 bases; nucleotides not matched to a gene: 4. CDR1 and CDR2 from the germline V gene are MNHEY and SMNVEV (reference sequence). The CDR3 covers 14 residues. The CDR3 nucleotides are TGTGCCAGCAGAGCGGGACAGGTTAATTCACCCCTCCACTTT. Encoded protein: CASRAGQVNSPLHF.

V is TRBV4-3 and J is TRBJ1-6; D not resolved. The V and J ends lost 0 bases and 0 bases respectively, with 6 bases between them. The CDR3 consists of 16 residues. Germline assignment: CDR1 LGHNA and CDR2 YSLEER. The CDR3 nucleotides are TGCGCCAGCAGCCAAGATGCTAGCTCCTATAATTCACCCCTCCACTTT. Protein sequence: CASSQDASSYNSPLHF.

The rearrangement joins TRBV27 to TRBJ1-1, with a possible D match to TRBD1 (5 bases). CDR3 size: 13 residues. CDR1 and CDR2 from the germline V gene are MNHEY and SMNVEV (reference sequence). Trimming removed 3 bases at V and 1 base at J, with 6 bases between. CDR3 region: CASSFQGNTEAFF. Written as DNA, the CDR3 is TGTGCCAGCAGTTTTCAGGGGAACACTGAAGCTTTCTTT.

This sequence joins TRBV19 and TRBJ1-1, with a tentative D call TRBD1 (6 bases). The germline V and J ends were trimmed by 3 bases and 7 bases, with 15 bases remaining between them. The germline V gene encodes CDR1 LNHDA and CDR2 SQIVND (reference sequence). The CDR3 is 14 amino acids. Here the CDR3 reads CASSMTQGTNEAFF. In DNA form, the CDR3 reads TGTGCCAGTAGTATGACACAGGGAACGAATGAAGCTTTCTTT.

This sequence joins TRBV11-3 and TRBJ1-2; no firm D call. The CDR3 runs 13 residues. Per the germline V gene, CDR1 is SGHNT and CDR2 is YENEEA. Trimming stripped 4 bases from V and 4 bases from J, with 10 bases between. The CDR3: CASSSYSTYGYTF. In DNA form, the CDR3 reads TGTGCCAGCAGCTCTTACAGCACCTATGGCTACACCTTC.

The rearrangement joins TRBV16 to TRBJ1-2, with 10 positions matching TRBD1. Losses at the gene ends were 4 bases for V and 4 bases for J; bases not matched to a gene: 3. The CDR3 is made up of 14 amino acids. Germline V lookup: CDR1 KGHSY, CDR2 FQNENV. In nucleotides, the CDR3 is TGTGCCAGCAGCCTAGGGACAGGGGTCTATGGCTACACCTTC. Amino acid sequence: CASSLGTGVYGYTF.

This clone was recorded only once. The chain carries TRBV4-1 and TRBJ2-3, with D unclear. Germline V lookup: CDR1 MGHRA, CDR2 YSYEKL. The CDR3 covers 15 residues. V was shortened by 1 base and J by 0 bases, with 8 bases between the two germline ends. The CDR3 sequence is CASSQGVRSTDTQYF. The CDR3 DNA reads TGCGCCAGCAGCCAAGGTGTCCGGAGCACAGATACGCAGTATTTT.

In its sample, this clone was seen once. The V call is TRBV19, the J call TRBJ2-7, with D possibly TRBD2 on 6 matching bases. CDR1 and CDR2 (germline): LNHDA, SQIVND (reference sequence). Trimming took off 5 bases at V and 2 bases at J, with 13 bases between the two ends. This CDR3 is built from 14 residues. CDR3 bases: TGTGCCAGTAGTTGGTTACCGGGGGCCTACGAGCAGTACTTC. It translates to CASSWLPGAYEQYF.